This TCR beta chain was documented in a study of patients and donors after allogeneic stem cell transplantation. The sample holds many counts of this clonotype. In TCRdb, the RT-PCR reads were re-called with MiXCR into one record per CDR3 protein. The profile shows approximately 20,000 distinct CDR3 sequences, approximately 4.4% of them singletons. Germline CDR1 MNHEY, CDR2 SVGEGT. V dropped 0 bases and J dropped 10 bases, with 16 bases sitting between them. This CDR3 region has 16 residues. This receptor was taken from a human donor who was either an allogeneic HSCT recipient or a stem cell or donor lymphocyte infusion donor (not recorded which). It is not recorded whose cells these are; they may come from a transplant donor. The chain combines TRBV6-2 or TRBV6-3 with TRBJ1-6; D call uncertain. Material: blood, either unsorted or a sorted T cell fraction (not recorded which). This CDR3 reads CASSYSQPGMPSPLHF. In DNA form, the CDR3 reads TGTGCCAGCAGTTACTCTCAACCCGGGATGCCGTCACCCCTCCACTTT.